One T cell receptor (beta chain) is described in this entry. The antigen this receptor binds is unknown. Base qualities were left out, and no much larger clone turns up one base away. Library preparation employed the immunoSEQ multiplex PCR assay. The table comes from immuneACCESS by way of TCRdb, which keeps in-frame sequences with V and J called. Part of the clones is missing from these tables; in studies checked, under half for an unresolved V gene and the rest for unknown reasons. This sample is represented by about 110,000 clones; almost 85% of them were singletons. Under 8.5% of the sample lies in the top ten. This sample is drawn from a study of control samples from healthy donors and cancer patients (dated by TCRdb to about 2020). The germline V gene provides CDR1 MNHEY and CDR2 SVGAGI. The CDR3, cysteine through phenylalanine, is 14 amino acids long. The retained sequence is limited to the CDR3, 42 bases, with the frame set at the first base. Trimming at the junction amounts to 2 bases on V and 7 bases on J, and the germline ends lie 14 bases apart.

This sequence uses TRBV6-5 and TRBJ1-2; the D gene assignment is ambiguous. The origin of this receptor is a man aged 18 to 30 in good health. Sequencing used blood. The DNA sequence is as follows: TGTGCCAGCAGTTACGGTAGAAGTAGTACTGGCTACACCTTC. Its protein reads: CASSYGRSSTGYTF.